A single sample is the source of the 10 T cell receptor beta chains below, sequenced in a study of CD4 T cell repertoires in COVID-19. TCRdb's copy holds only in-frame clones and misses some; the assay was immunoSEQ multiplex PCR. Among 20,000 or so clones listed, 80% to 90% were seen once. Sequencing was done directly on freshly isolated, uncultured memory T cells. Sample: central memory CD4+ T cells from blood, taken before the COVID-19 pandemic. The source of these receptors is a human donor who had COVID-19.

This clone came up once. In DNA, the CDR3 is TGTGCCACCAGGGCCCCCGCAGGGAACACTGAAGCTTTCTTT. It specifies CATRAPAGNTEAFF. This chain joins TRBV6-5 and TRBJ1-1, with D maybe TRBD1 (5 bases). The CDR3 loop spans 14 amino acids. Trimming took 10 bases from V and 1 from J, leaving 16 bases between them. Per germline, CDR1 MNHEY and CDR2 SVGAGI.

The gene calls are TRBV25-1 and TRBJ1-2; D is unclear. This CDR3 has 13 amino acids. Germline lookup yields CDR1 MGHDK and CDR2 SYGVNS. Deletions cut 0 bases from V and 2 bases from J, with 4 bases between. CDR3 region: CASSEYGNYGYTF. DNA of the CDR3: TGTGCCAGCAGTGAATACGGGAACTATGGCTACACCTTC.

In its sample, this clone was seen once. The chain uses TRBV18 and TRBJ1-3; D is perhaps TRBD1 (5 bases). This CDR3 has 15 residues. In germline, CDR1 is KGHSH, CDR2 LQKENI. V was clipped by 1 base and J by 4 bases, with 11 bases between them. CDR3 nucleotide sequence: TGTGCCAGCTCACCACAGGGGAAAACCGGAAACACCATATATTTT. Residues: CASSPQGKTGNTIYF.

This rearrangement joins TRBV5-1 to TRBJ2-5, with 10 bases aligning to TRBD1. V trimming: 4 bases; J trimming: 5 bases; junction bases outside the gene matches: 5. Per germline, CDR1 SGHRS and CDR2 YFSETQ. This CDR3 spans 14 amino acids. CDR3 nucleotide sequence: TGCGCCAGCAGCCCAGACAGGGGGCATGAGACCCAGTACTTC. Encoded protein: CASSPDRGHETQYF.

The V call is TRBV6-1, the J call TRBJ2-7; D may be TRBD2 (5 bases). CDR1 and CDR2 (germline): MNHNS, SASEGT. Trimming stripped 5 bases from V and 3 bases from J, with 5 bases between. This CDR3 is 11 amino acids long. CDR3 nucleotide sequence: TGTGCCAGCAGTCGGGGCTACGAGCAGTACTTC. It specifies CASSRGYEQYF.

This clone was recorded only once. V is TRBV19 and J is TRBJ1-3; no clear D. CDR3 length: 14 residues. Trimming took 3 bases from V and 0 from J, leaving 6 bases between them. CDR1 is LNHDA, CDR2 SQIVND, per germline (reference sequence). This CDR3 reads CASSMQNSGNTIYF. The CDR3 DNA reads as TGTGCCAGTAGTATGCAGAACTCTGGAAACACCATATATTTT.

The rearrangement links TRBV6-5 to TRBJ2-3; 7 bases agree with TRBD1. V lost 6 bases to trimming and J lost 2 bases; unmatched junction nucleotides: 8. Germline loops: CDR1 MNHEY, CDR2 SVGAGI. This CDR3 has 15 residues. CDR3 residues: CASRGDSPITDTQYF. The CDR3 DNA is TGTGCCAGCAGGGGGGACAGCCCAATCACAGATACGCAGTATTTT.

This chain links TRBV19 with TRBJ2-3, with 7 bases identical to TRBD1. V shed 5 bases and J 2 bases; nucleotides not matched to a gene: 10. This CDR3 is built from 16 residues. Per the germline V gene, CDR1 is LNHDA and CDR2 is SQIVND (reference sequence). CDR3 loop: CASSLQGVINTDTQYF. In DNA, the CDR3 is TGTGCCAGTAGTTTGCAGGGGGTCATCAACACAGATACGCAGTATTTT. Full variable domain (rest looked up from reference TRBV19 and TRBJ2-3): DGGITQSPKYLFRKEGQNVTLSCEQNLNHDAMYWYRQDPGQGLRLIYYSQIVNDFQKGDIAEGYSVSREKKESFPLTVTSAQKNPTAFYLCASSLQGVINTDTQYFGPGTRLTVL.

This chain's CDR3 is CASSSRMDSNYGYTF. Here the CDR3 DNA reads TGCGCCAGCAGCTCCAGAATGGACAGTAACTATGGCTACACCTTC. The chain uses TRBV5-1 and TRBJ1-2; maybe TRBD1 (6 bases). The CDR3 is 15 amino acids. With 3 bases removed from V and 1 base from J, the gap between germline ends came to 13 bases. Looked up from germline, CDR1 is SGHRS and CDR2 is YFSETQ.

The chain combines TRBV6-1 with TRBJ2-3, with 9 bases fitting TRBD2. Per germline, CDR1 MNHNS and CDR2 SASEGT. CDR3 length: 14 amino acids. V was clipped by 6 bases and J by 6 bases; unmatched bases: 7. CDR3 DNA: TGTGCCAGCAGGTTAGCGGGAGCTAGGGATACGCAGTATTTT. Translated: CASRLAGARDTQYF.